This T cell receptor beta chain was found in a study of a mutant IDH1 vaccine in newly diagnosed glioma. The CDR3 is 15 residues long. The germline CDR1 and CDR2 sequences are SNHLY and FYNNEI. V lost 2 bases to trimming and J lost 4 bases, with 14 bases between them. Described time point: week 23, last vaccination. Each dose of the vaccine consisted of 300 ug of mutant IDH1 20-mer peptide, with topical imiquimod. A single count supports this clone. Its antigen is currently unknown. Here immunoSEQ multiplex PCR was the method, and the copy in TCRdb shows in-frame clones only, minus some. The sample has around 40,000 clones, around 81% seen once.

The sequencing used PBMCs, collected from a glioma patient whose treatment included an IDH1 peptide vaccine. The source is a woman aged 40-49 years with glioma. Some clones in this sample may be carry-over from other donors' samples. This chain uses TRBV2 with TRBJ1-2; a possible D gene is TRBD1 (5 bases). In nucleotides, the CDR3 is TGTGCCAGCAGTGAACCCAGGGCGGTATCCTATGGCTACACCTTC. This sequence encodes CASSEPRAVSYGYTF.